This record looks at one T cell receptor beta chain sequence and its context. Its specificity is not known. Trimming cost V 0 bases and J 2 bases; bases outside gene matches: 3. Per germline, CDR1 GTSNPN and CDR2 SVGIG (reference sequence). The CDR3 runs 15 residues. This record comes from a study of T-cell reconstitution after alpha-beta-depleted transplantation in children. TCRbeta library preparation incorporated unique molecular identifiers. Using its own MiXCR run on the PCR reads, TCRdb lists one record per CDR3 protein. The sample holds 140,000 to 150,000 distinct CDR3 sequences, 8.5% to 10% seen once. Study-level results: Counts and diversity of T cells one year after transplant came mostly from newly produced T cells.

The receptor's source is a female patient aged 2-15 years who had a stem cell transplant for congenital amegakaryocytic thrombocytopenia, so the T cells may come from the graft donor. Source: PBMCs, mostly from graft donor cells, taken 180 days after TCRalphabeta/CD19-depleted stem cell transplant. This sequence joins TRBV30 and TRBJ2-7; TRBD2 matches at 11 bases. The CDR3 reads CAWSVGLAGAYEQYF. The CDR3 DNA is TGTGCCTGGAGTGTAGGACTAGCGGGCGCCTACGAGCAGTACTTC.